This TCR beta chain was obtained from a study of T cells in Graves' hyperthyroidism and ophthalmopathy. Amplified regions were TCR beta CDR3 sequences from RNA transcripts. TCR CDR3 underwent first-round RT-PCR with the HTBI primer set. MiXCR, run by TCRdb on the multiplex PCR reads, gives a single entry per CDR3 protein. Here the sample spans roughly 260,000 distinct CDR3 sequences, 14% to 15% being singletons. At least ten counts were recorded for this clonotype. The receptor was isolated from a woman aged 40 to 55 with Graves' hyperthyroidism that later progressed to Graves' ophthalmopathy. The sample consisted of blood.

CDR3 protein: CASSLGTYRFGQPPYEQYF. As DNA, the CDR3 is TGTGCCAGTAGTTTGGGAACCTACCGGTTTGGACAGCCGCCCTACGAGCAGTACTTC. V usage is TRBV19 and J usage is TRBJ2-7, with D possibly TRBD1 on 6 matching bases. Germline V lookup: CDR1 LNHDA, CDR2 SQIVND (reference sequence). Between the trimmed V and J ends, which lost 5 bases and 2 bases, there was a span of 28 bases. The CDR3 totals 19 residues.